These T cell receptor beta chains were read from a single sample in a study of shared clonotypes between healthy human individuals. Libraries were prepared by immunoSEQ multiplex PCR; TCRdb keeps only in-frame clonotypes and omits some of them. The sample consists of 950,000 to 1,300,000 clones, approximately 72% of them appearing once. Sequencing was carried out using memory CD4+ T cells sorted from blood. The receptors derive from a man between 18 and 35 years old in good health. The CDR3 runs from the conserved cysteine through the conserved F or W. D genes are given only for firm matches. Only part of the rows carry a size: once, few, many, or a class if the clone is expanded.

clone_size	v_call	j_call	d_call	cdr3_nt	cdr3_aa
-	TRBV4-2	TRBJ2-3	-	TGTGCCAGCAGTAGAGGCACAGATACGCAGTATTTT	CASSRGTDTQYF
-	TRBV6-6	TRBJ1-5	-	TGTGCCAGCCGGCGGGGAGGGAGGAATCAGGCCCAGCATTTT	CASRRGGRNQAQHF
few	TRBV7-2	TRBJ1-2	-	TGTGCCAGCAGCTCGAGCGGGGGGTTCTATGGCTACACCTTC	CASSSSGGFYGYTF
-	TRBV9	TRBJ2-7	-	TGTGCCAGCGACTCGGGAGAATATGGCGAGCAGTACTTC	CASDSGEYGEQYF
-	TRBV10-3	TRBJ1-5	-	TGTGCCATCAGTGAGTCGCCAGGGCAGCCCCAGCATTTT	CAISESPGQPQHF
many	TRBV7-9	TRBJ1-4	-	TGTGCCAGCAAGGGGGAGGATGAAAAACTGTTTTTT	CASKGEDEKLFF
-	TRBV5-6	TRBJ1-5	-	TGTGCCAGCAGCCGTCGGGGATTTCGGACCGTGGGCAATCAGCCCCAGCATTTT	CASSRRGFRTVGNQPQHF
-	TRBV30	TRBJ2-3	-	TGTGCCTGGAGTAATGCGGGCACAGATACGCAGTATTTT	CAWSNAGTDTQYF
once	TRBV5-5	TRBJ2-3	-	TGTGCCAGCAGCCCAGCACGGCACACAGATACGCAGTATTTT	CASSPARHTDTQYF
-	TRBV7-2	TRBJ1-3	-	TGTGCCAGCAGCGTTTGGCAGGGCTCTGGAAACACCATATATTTT	CASSVWQGSGNTIYF
-	TRBV9	TRBJ2-3	-	TGTGCCAGCAGCGTAGTTAGTACCCCGGATACGCAGTATTTT	CASSVVSTPDTQYF
-	TRBV2	TRBJ1-2	-	TGTGCCAGCAGTGAAGCGCTTACAGTCTCGGGTGGCTACACCTTC	CASSEALTVSGGYTF
-	TRBV2	TRBJ2-1	TRBD2	TGTGCCAGCATACGCTTCCAGGGACTAGCGGGGAGGGCCTACAATGAGCAGTTCTTC	CASIRFQGLAGRAYNEQFF
-	TRBV9	TRBJ1-3	-	TGTGCCAGCAGCGTAGACATGTACACCATATATTTT	CASSVDMYTIYF
-	TRBV19	TRBJ1-5	-	TGTGCCAGTAACACCGTATCAGGACAGCCCCAGCATTTT	CASNTVSGQPQHF
-	TRBV7-3	TRBJ1-1	-	TGTGCCAGCAGCTCCCCCGTGGACACTGAAGCTTTCTTT	CASSSPVDTEAFF
-	TRBV10-3	TRBJ2-7	-	TGTGCCATCAGTGTGGGGACTTACGAGCAGTACTTC	CAISVGTYEQYF
few	TRBV19	TRBJ1-2	TRBD1	TGTGCCAGTAGTCGGAGACAGGGGGGAGTAGACTATGGCTACACCTTC	CASSRRQGGVDYGYTF
-	TRBV25-1	TRBJ2-3	-	TGTGCCAGCATTGACGGGACTGTCCCCACAGATACGCAGTATTTT	CASIDGTVPTDTQYF
-	TRBV19	TRBJ2-7	-	TGTGCCAGTAGTAGGAGGCATCAGCGGCCGTCCTACGAGCAGTACTTC	CASSRRHQRPSYEQYF
-	TRBV18	TRBJ1-5	TRBD1	TGTGCCAGCTCACCCACAGGGACAGAGCAGCCCCAGCATTTT	CASSPTGTEQPQHF
-	TRBV7-2	TRBJ2-3	-	TGTGCCAGCAGCTCTAACAGGGTGTCCCCCCAGTATTTT	CASSSNRVSPQYF
-	TRBV6-5	TRBJ1-2	-	TGTGCCAGCAGTGGTGGGATAGGGGGCTACACCTTC	CASSGGIGGYTF
few	TRBV30	TRBJ1-1	-	TGTGCCTGGAGATTGACCGGGACAAAGAACACTGAAGCTTTCTTT	CAWRLTGTKNTEAFF
-	TRBV7-6	TRBJ2-7	-	TGTGCCAGCAGCTATGGCCTGTATTACGAGCAGTACTTC	CASSYGLYYEQYF
once	TRBV10-3	TRBJ1-3	-	TGTGCCATCAGTGATATCAATAACTCTGGAAACACCATATATTTT	CAISDINNSGNTIYF
-	TRBV5-1	TRBJ1-2	-	TGCGCCAGCAGCTCCACTGGGGGATATTATGGCTACACCTTC	CASSSTGGYYGYTF
few	TRBV5-6	TRBJ1-6	TRBD1	TGTGCCAGCAGCCCGCGGACAGGGGGCTATAATTCACCCCTCCACTTT	CASSPRTGGYNSPLHF
-	TRBV28	TRBJ1-4	-	TGTGCCAGCAGTTTAGGGGGAGAAAAACTGTTTTTT	CASSLGGEKLFF
-	TRBV28	TRBJ2-2	-	TGTGCCAGCAGTTACAGCTTTTCGGGAACCGGGGAGCTGTTTTTT	CASSYSFSGTGELFF
-	TRBV7-9	TRBJ2-1	-	TGTGCCAGCAGCACCGACAGGATCTCCTACAATGAGCAGTTCTTC	CASSTDRISYNEQFF
-	TRBV29-1	TRBJ1-1	TRBD1	TGCAGCGCAGTTCCGGACAGGGAAGCTTTCTTT	CSAVPDREAFF
once	TRBV6-6	TRBJ1-1	-	TGTGCCAGCAGTTACTTGGGGGGCAGCACTGAAGCTTTCTTT	CASSYLGGSTEAFF
-	TRBV6-9	TRBJ1-3	-	TGTGCCAGCAGTCCCCAGGGGCGTCGGGGAAACACCATATATTTT	CASSPQGRRGNTIYF
-	TRBV6-1	TRBJ2-7	TRBD2	TGTGCCAGCACCCAACTAGCGGGGGGCCTCTACGAGCAGTACTTC	CASTQLAGGLYEQYF